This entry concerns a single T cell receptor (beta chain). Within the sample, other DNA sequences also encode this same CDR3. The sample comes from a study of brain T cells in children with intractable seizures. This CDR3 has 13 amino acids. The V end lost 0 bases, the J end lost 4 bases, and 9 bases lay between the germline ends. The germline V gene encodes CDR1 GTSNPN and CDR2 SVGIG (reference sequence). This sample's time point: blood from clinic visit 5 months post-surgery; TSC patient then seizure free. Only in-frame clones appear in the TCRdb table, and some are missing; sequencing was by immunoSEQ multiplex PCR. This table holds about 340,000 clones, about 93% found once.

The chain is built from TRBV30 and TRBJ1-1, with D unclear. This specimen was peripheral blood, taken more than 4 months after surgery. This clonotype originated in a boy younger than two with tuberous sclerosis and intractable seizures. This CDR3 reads CAWSVTGGTEAFF. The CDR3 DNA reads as TGTGCCTGGAGTGTTACCGGAGGCACTGAAGCTTTCTTT.